Below are 12 T cell receptor beta chains sequenced from a single sample in a study of cytomegalovirus exposure and HLA in healthy donors. The PCR used 60 Vbeta and 13 Jbeta primers. The data were produced by immunoSEQ multiplex PCR, yet TCRdb's version contains in-frame clones alone and is incomplete. In the table there are about 76,000 clones, 80% to 90% of which are singletons. The sample was PBMCs. The receptors come from a woman aged 25 to 45 in good health and CMV-seronegative.

This clone showed up just a few times. The chain is built from TRBV6-5 and TRBJ2-7; a weak D match, TRBD1 (5 bases). Between the trimmed V and J ends, which lost 7 bases and 5 bases, there was a span of 21 bases. Germline V gives CDR1 MNHEY, CDR2 SVGAGI. The CDR3 is made up of 15 amino acids. Here the CDR3 reads CASTPTAGMVHEQYF. The CDR3 DNA reads as TGTGCCAGCACCCCTACGGCAGGGATGGTCCACGAGCAGTACTTC.

This sequence joins TRBV5-1 and TRBJ1-3; the match to TRBD1 covers 7 bases. The CDR3 runs to 16 residues. The V gene's germline CDR1 is SGHRS and CDR2 YFSETQ. Trimming took 4 bases from V and 4 from J; bases not matched to a gene: 11. The CDR3 sequence: CASSPTGTFFGNTIYF. CDR3 DNA sequence: TGCGCCAGCAGCCCGACAGGGACCTTCTTCGGAAACACCATATATTTT.

The genes are TRBV28 and TRBJ2-1, with 7 bases aligning to TRBD2. Germline lookup yields CDR1 MDHEN and CDR2 SYDVKM. The CDR3 is made up of 16 amino acids. V dropped 3 bases and J dropped 5; count of bases not matched to a gene: 10. In DNA form, the CDR3 reads TGTGCCAGCAGTTTGCCTCGGACTAGATTAGACAATGAGCAGTTCTTC. Translated, it gives CASSLPRTRLDNEQFF.

J is TRBJ1-5 and V is TRBV19; D uncertain. This CDR3 spans 13 amino acids. Trimming removed 3 bases at V and 8 bases at J, with 11 bases between. In germline, CDR1 is LNHDA, CDR2 SQIVND (reference sequence). The CDR3 sequence is CASSMVTGEPQHF. The DNA for the CDR3 is TGTGCCAGTAGTATGGTAACGGGTGAGCCCCAGCATTTT.

The V and J genes are TRBV11-3 and TRBJ2-5; weak D call: TRBD1 (6 bases). The J call may be incorrect, as the DNA end agrees better with TRBJ2-7. Per the germline V gene, CDR1 is SGHNT and CDR2 is YENEEA. The CDR3 length is 13 residues. CDR3 nucleotide sequence: TGTGCCAGCAGCTTAAGGGGGTCCTACGAGCAGTACTTC. Translating gives CASSLRGSYEQYF.

The chain joins TRBV5-1 to TRBJ2-2; 14 bases align to TRBD2. Germline V gene data show CDR1 as SGHRS and CDR2 as YFSETQ. Losses at the gene ends were 4 bases for V and 3 bases for J; bases not matched to a gene: 17. The CDR3 loop spans 21 amino acids. The CDR3 DNA reads as TGCGCCAGCAGCCTCGACAGAAGACTAGCGGGAGGGCGAGGGGACACCGGGGAGCTGTTTTTT. It yields the protein CASSLDRRLAGGRGDTGELFF.

The rearrangement links TRBV4-2 to TRBJ1-5, with D uncertain. CDR1 LGHNA and CDR2 YNFKEQ come from the germline V gene. The CDR3 length is 16 residues. Trimming took off 0 bases at V and 0 bases at J, with 9 bases between the two ends. The CDR3: CASSQDWQVSNQPQHF. CDR3 coding DNA: TGTGCCAGCAGCCAAGATTGGCAGGTTAGCAATCAGCCCCAGCATTTT.

The chain links TRBV5-4 to TRBJ2-5, with 7 bases aligning to TRBD2. Near its end, the DNA agrees better with TRBJ2-7, so the J call may be wrong. CDR1 SGHNT and CDR2 YYREEE come from the germline V gene (reference sequence). The CDR3 runs 15 residues. This CDR3 is CASSLKVGGVYEQYF. CDR3 in DNA: TGTGCCAGCAGCTTGAAAGTGGGAGGGGTTTACGAGCAGTACTTC.

The chain is built from TRBV6-1 and TRBJ2-5; TRBD1 agrees at 9 bases. The end of the DNA is better explained by TRBJ2-7, so the J call may be wrong. This CDR3 region has 16 residues. Germline V gene lookup returns CDR1 MNHNS and CDR2 SASEGT. The DNA of the CDR3 is TGTGCCAGCAGTGAAAGTTTAGGGACAGGGTCCTACGAGCAGTACTTC. Translated: CASSESLGTGSYEQYF.

The chain couples TRBV30 to TRBJ2-4; weak D call: TRBD1 (6 bases). Trimming removed 1 base at V and 3 bases at J, with 10 bases between. Germline V lookup: CDR1 GTSNPN, CDR2 SVGIG (reference sequence). The CDR3 extends over 14 amino acids. CDR3 DNA: TGTGCCTGGAGTGCAGGGGTCGTCAAAAACATTCAGTACTTC. It specifies CAWSAGVVKNIQYF.

The chain links TRBV9 to TRBJ2-7; D gene unclear. Per the germline V gene, CDR1 is SGDLS and CDR2 is YYNGEE. V was cut by 4 bases and J by 7 bases, with 18 bases left in between. This CDR3 has 14 residues. For the CDR3, the DNA is TGTGCCAGCAGCCTGAATATCGCCGCGTGGGAGCAGTACTTC. It specifies CASSLNIAAWEQYF.

CDR3 DNA sequence: TGTGCCAGCACCGAGACACGGAATAGCAATCAGCCCCAGCATTTT. It is translated as CASTETRNSNQPQHF. The chain has TRBV6-1 and TRBJ1-5; D unresolved. This CDR3 has 15 residues. Germline values: CDR1 MNHNS, CDR2 SASEGT. The germline V and J ends were trimmed by 7 bases and 0 bases, with 13 bases remaining between them.